Detailed here is one T cell receptor beta chain. This record comes from a study of T cell responses to AZD1222 COVID-19 vaccine. About the study: Samples with a second dose at about 4 or about 12 weeks were pooled together.

Assay: immunoSEQ multiplex PCR; the TCRdb copy retains only in-frame clones and omits some. The sample has 160,000 or so clones; about 90% are singletons. The sequence was collected from an adult in good health. The starting material was peripheral blood, obtained on day 0 of AZD1222 vaccination.

The DNA for the CDR3 is TGTGCCCCGCTAATGGGGCTTTCCTCTTACAATGAGCAGTTCTTC. Amino acids: CAPLMGLSSYNEQFF. This chain links TRBV7-2 with TRBJ2-1; D is possibly TRBD1 (5 bases). Germline V gene sequence: CDR1 SGHTA, CDR2 FQGNSA. The CDR3 runs to 15 residues. Trimming left V 11 bases short and J 4 bases short, with 21 bases between.